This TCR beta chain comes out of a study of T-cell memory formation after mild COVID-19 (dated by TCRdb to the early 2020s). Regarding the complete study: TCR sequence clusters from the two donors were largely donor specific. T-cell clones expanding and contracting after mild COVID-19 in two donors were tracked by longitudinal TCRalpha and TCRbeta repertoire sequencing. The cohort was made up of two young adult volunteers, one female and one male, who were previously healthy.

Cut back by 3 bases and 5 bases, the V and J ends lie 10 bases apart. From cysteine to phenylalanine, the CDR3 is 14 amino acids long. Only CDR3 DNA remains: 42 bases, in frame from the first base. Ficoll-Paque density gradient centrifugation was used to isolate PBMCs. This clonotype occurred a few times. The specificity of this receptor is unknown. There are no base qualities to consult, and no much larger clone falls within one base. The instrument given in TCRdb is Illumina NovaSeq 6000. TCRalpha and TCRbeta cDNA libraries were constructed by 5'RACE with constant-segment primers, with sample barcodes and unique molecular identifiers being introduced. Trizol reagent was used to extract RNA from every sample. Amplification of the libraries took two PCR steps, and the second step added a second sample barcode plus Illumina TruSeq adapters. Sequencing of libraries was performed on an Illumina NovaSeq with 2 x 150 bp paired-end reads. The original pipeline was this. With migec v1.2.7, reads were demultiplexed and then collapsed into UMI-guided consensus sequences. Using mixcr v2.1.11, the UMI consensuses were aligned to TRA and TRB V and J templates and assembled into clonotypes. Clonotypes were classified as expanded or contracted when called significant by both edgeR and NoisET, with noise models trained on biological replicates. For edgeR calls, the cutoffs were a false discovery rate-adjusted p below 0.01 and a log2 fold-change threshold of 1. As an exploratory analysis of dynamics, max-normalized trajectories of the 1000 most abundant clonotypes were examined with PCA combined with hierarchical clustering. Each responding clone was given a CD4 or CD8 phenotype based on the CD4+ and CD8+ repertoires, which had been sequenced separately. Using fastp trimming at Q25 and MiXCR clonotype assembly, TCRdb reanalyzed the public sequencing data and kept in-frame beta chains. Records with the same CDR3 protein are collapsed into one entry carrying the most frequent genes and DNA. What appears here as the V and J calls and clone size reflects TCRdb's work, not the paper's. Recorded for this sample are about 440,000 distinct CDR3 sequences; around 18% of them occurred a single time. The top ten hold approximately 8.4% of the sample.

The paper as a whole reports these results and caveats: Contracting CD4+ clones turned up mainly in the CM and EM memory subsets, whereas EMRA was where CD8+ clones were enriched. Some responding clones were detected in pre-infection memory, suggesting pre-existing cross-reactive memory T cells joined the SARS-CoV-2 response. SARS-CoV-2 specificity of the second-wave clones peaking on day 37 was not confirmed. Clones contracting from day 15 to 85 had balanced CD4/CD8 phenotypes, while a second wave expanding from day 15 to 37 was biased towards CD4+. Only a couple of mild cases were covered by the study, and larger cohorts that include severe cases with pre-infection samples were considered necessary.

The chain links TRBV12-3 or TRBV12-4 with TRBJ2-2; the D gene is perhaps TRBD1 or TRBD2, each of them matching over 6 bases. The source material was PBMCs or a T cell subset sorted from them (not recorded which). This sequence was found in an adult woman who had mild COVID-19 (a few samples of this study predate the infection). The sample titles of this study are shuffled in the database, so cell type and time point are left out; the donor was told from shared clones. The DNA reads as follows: TGTGCCAGCAGTTTTGAGGGGGGAACCGGGGAGCTGTTTTTT. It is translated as CASSFEGGTGELFF.